The 4 T cell receptor beta chains listed next were all sequenced from one sample in a study of breast tumors, draining lymph nodes, adjacent tissues. One entry per CDR3 protein, called by TCRdb with MiXCR from the multiplex PCR reads. The table includes some 250,000 distinct CDR3 sequences, under 40% detected once. Axillary draining lymph nodes of breast cancer patients supplied the node samples. Sequenced material: axillary lymph node tissue. The receptor set was obtained from a female donor with breast cancer. Some clones in this sample may be carry-over from other donors' samples.

The table lists this clonotype with many counts. The rearrangement joins TRBV15 to TRBJ1-1; 8 bases fit TRBD1. J was trimmed by 11 bases and V by 4 bases; bases with no gene match: 12. In germline, CDR1 is LNHNV, CDR2 YYDKDF (reference sequence). The CDR3 totals 14 residues. The CDR3 DNA reads TGTGCCACCAGCAAAGGACAGGGTGGTTCTTGGGCTTTCTTT. This gives the protein CATSKGQGGSWAFF.

The J gene is TRBJ2-2, the V gene TRBV5-1; 13 bases agree with TRBD2. With 3 bases clipped from V and 5 bases from J, the junction kept 4 bases outside the gene matches. From germline, CDR1 is SGHRS and CDR2 YFSETQ. The CDR3 sequence is 16 residues long. The CDR3 nucleotides are TGCGCCAGCAGCTCCCTGGGACTAGCGGGAACCGGGGAGCTGTTTTTT. It is translated as CASSSLGLAGTGELFF.

With regard to this clonotype: No conserved phenylalanine or tryptophan ends this CDR3, so it is likely a read error. It is unclear where the CDR3 begins or ends on the DNA, so no DNA is shown, and the CDR3 is as TCRdb lists it. The V call is TRBV11-2, the J call TRBJ1-6. The length of the CDR3 is 11 amino acids, counting both ends. Looked up from germline, CDR1 is SGHAT and CDR2 is FQNNGV. The CDR3 is CASSQDLTLPS.

This clonotype was detected a few times. A clone one base away is much larger, so this may be a read error. The chain joins TRBV20-1 to TRBJ2-1, with no clear D. The length of the CDR3 is 12 residues. Per the germline V gene, CDR1 is DFQATT and CDR2 is SNEGSKA (reference sequence). CDR3 loop: CSAREGINEPFF. DNA of the CDR3: TGCAGTGCTAGAGAGGGAATAAATGAGCCGTTCTTC.